This TCR beta chain came from a study of blood T cells in healthy people across ages. Broader study findings: Across the age range, TCR beta diversity per million T cells fell in a roughly linear way.

Isolated PBMCs totaled at least 6 million in each sample. The amount of total RNA extracted per sample was at least 5 micrograms. The use of a sample-barcoded 5' primer and a J-beta primer mix characterized a second PCR of about 6 to 11 cycles. Each cDNA molecule, via a template-switch adaptor with 12 random nucleotides, was tagged. TCRdb used MiXCR to reprocess the 5' RACE reads, holding one entry per CDR3 protein. The repertoire holds over 600,000 distinct CDR3 sequences, with roughly two fifths as singletons. Comments on this clonotype: Its antigen is as yet unknown.

Sequenced input: blood. The TCR originated in a man aged 80 or over in good health.

The CDR3, as DNA: TGCAGTGCTAGAGAGGTTCTGGGGGCATCAACTAATGAAAAACTGTTTTTT. This translates into CSAREVLGASTNEKLFF. The chain employs TRBV20-1 and TRBJ1-4, with a weak D call TRBD1 (6 bases). Trimming pared 0 bases from V and 0 bases from J, leaving 14 bases between. Germline CDR1 reads DFQATT; CDR2 reads SNEGSKA (reference sequence). This CDR3 contains 17 residues.